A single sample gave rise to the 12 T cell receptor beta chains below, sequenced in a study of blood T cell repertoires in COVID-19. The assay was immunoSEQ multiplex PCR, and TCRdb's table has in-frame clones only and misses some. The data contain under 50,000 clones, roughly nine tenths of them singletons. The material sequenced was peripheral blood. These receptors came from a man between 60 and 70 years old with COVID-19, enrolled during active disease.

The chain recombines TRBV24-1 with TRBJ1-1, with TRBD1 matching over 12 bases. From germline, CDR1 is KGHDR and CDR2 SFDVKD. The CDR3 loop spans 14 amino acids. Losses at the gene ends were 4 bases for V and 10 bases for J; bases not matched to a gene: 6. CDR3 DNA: TGTGCCACCAGTGACGGGACAGGGGGCGCCCGAGCTTTCTTT. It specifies CATSDGTGGARAFF.

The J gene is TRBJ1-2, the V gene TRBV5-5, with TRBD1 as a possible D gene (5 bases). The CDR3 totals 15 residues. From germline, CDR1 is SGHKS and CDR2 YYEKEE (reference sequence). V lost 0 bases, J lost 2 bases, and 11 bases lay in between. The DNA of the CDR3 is TGTGCCAGCAGCTTGGTCGGGGGATCAAACTATGGCTACACCTTC. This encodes CASSLVGGSNYGYTF. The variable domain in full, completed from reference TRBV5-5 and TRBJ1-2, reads DAGVTQSPTHLIKTRGQQVTLRCSPISGHKSVSWYQQVLGQGPQFIFQYYEKEERGRGNFPDRFSARQFPNYSSELNVNALLLGDSALYLCASSLVGGSNYGYTFGSGTRLTVV.

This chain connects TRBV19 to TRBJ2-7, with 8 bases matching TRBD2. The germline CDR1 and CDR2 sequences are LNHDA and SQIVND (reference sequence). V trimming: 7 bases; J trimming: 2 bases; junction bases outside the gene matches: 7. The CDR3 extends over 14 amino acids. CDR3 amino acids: CASKDGSGTYEQYF. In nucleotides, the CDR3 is TGTGCCAGTAAGGATGGTAGCGGGACCTACGAGCAGTACTTC.

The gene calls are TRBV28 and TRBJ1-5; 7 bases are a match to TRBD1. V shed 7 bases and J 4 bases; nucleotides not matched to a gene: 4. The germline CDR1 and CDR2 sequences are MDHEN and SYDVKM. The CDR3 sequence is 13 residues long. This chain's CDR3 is CASTQQGNQPQHF. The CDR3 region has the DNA TGTGCCAGCACTCAACAGGGGAATCAGCCCCAGCATTTT.

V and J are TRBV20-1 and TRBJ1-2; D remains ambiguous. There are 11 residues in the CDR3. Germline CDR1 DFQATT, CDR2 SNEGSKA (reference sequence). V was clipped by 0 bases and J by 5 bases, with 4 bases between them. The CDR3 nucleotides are TGCAGTGCTAGAGAGAGTTATGGCTACACCTTC. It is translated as CSARESYGYTF.

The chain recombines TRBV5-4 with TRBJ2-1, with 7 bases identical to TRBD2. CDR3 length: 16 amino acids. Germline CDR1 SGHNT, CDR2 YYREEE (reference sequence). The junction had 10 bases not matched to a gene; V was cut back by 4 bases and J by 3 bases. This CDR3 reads CASSNAYTGGYNEQFF. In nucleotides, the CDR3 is TGTGCCAGCAGCAACGCCTACACGGGGGGCTACAATGAGCAGTTCTTC.

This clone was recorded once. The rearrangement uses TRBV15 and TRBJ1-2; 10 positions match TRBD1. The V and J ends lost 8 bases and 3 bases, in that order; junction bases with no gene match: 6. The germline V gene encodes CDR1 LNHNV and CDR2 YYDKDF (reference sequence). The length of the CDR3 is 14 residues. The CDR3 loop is CATSDRGLYYGYTF. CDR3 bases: TGTGCCACCTCCGACAGGGGGCTTTACTATGGCTACACCTTC. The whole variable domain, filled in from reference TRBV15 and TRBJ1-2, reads DAMVIQNPRYQVTQFGKPVTLSCSQTLNHNVMYWYQQKSSQAPKLLFHYYDKDFNNEADTPDNFQSRRPNTSFCFLDIRSPGLGDTAMYLCATSDRGLYYGYTFGSGTRLTVV.

The CDR3 reads CASSREVQETQYF. CDR3 bases: TGTGCCAGCAGTCGCGAAGTCCAAGAGACCCAGTACTTC. The chain carries TRBV6-4 and TRBJ2-5; D remains ambiguous. V gave up 5 bases and J gave up 1 base, with 8 bases separating them. Germline CDR1 reads MRHNA; CDR2 reads SNTAGT. This CDR3 has 13 amino acids.

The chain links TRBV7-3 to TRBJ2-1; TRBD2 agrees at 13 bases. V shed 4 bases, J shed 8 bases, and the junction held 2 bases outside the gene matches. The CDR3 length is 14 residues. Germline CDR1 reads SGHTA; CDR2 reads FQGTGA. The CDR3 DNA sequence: TGTGCCAGCAGCTCCGGACTAGCGGGAGATGAGCAGTTCTTC. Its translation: CASSSGLAGDEQFF.

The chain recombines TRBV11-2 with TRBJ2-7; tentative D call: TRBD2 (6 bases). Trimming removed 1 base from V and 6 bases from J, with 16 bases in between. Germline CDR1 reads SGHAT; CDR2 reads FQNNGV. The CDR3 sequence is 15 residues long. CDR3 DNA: TGTGCCAGCAGCTTAGTTCTCGCGGGATCGGGCGAGCAGTACTTC. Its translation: CASSLVLAGSGEQYF.

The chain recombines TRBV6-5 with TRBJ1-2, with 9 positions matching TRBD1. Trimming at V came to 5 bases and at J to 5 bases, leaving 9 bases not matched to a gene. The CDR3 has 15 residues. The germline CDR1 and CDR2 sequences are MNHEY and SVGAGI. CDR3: CASSLTGTGIYGYTF. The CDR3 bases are TGTGCCAGCAGTCTGACCGGGACAGGGATTTATGGCTACACCTTC.

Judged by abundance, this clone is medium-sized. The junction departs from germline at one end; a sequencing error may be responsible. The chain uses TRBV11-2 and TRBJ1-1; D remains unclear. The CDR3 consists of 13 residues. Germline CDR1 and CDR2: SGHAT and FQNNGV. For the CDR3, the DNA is TGTGCCAGCACCTTATTAGTTCCCCATGAAGCTTTCTTT. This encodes CASTLLVPHEAFF. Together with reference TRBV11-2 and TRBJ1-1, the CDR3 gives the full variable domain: EAGVAQSPRYKIIEKRQSVAFWCNPISGHATLYWYQQILGQGPKLLIQFQNNGVVDDSQLPKDRFSAERLKGVDSTLKIQPAKLEDSAVYLCASTLLVPHEAFFGQGTRLTVV.